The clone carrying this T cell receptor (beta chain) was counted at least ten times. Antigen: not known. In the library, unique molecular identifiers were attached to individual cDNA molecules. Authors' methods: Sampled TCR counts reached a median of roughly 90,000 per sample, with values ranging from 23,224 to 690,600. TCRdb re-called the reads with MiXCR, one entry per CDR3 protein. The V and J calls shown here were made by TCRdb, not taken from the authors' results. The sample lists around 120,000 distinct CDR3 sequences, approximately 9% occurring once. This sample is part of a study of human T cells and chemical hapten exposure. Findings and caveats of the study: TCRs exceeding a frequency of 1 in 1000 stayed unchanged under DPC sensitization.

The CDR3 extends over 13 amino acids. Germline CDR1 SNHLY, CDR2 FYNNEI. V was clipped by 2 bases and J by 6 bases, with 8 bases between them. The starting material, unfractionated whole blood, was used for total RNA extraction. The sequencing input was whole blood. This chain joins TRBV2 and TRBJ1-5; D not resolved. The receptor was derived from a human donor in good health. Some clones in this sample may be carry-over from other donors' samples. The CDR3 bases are TGTGCCAGCAGTGAATCCCGGGGTCAGCCCCAGCATTTT. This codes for CASSESRGQPQHF.